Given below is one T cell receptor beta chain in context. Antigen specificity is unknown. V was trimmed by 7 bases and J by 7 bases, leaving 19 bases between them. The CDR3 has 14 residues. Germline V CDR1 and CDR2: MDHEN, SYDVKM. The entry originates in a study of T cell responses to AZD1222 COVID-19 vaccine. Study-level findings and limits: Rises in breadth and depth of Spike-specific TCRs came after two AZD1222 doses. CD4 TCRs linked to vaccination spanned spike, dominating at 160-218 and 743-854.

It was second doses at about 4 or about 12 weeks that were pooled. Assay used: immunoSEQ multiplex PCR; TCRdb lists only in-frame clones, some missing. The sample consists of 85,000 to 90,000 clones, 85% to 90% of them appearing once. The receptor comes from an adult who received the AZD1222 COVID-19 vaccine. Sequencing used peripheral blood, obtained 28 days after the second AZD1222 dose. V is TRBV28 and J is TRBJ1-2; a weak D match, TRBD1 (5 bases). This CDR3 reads CASTIPGGPGGYTF. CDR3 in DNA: TGTGCCAGCACCATCCCCGGGGGTCCGGGTGGCTACACCTTC.